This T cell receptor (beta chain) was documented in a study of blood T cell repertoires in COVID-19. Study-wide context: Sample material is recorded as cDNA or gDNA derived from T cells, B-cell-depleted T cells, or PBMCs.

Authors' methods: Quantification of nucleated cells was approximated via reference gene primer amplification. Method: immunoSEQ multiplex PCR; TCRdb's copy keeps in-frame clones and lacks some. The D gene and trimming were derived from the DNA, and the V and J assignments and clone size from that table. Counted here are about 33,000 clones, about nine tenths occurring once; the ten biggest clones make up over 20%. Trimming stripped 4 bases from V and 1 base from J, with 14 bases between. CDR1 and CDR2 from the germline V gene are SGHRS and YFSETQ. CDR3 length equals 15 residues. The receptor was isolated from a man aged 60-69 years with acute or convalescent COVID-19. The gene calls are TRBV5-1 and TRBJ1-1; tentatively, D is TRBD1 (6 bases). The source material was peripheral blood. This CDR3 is CASSPMTGKNTEAFF. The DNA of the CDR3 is TGCGCCAGCAGCCCCATGACAGGAAAGAACACTGAAGCTTTCTTT.